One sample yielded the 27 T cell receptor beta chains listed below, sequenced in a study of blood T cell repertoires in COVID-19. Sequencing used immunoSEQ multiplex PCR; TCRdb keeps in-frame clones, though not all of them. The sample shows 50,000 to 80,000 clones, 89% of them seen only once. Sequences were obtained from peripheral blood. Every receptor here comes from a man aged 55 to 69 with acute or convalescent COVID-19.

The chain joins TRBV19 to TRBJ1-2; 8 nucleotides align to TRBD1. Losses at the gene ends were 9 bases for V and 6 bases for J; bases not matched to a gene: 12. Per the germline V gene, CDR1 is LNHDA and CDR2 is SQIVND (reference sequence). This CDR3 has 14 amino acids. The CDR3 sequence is CASFKHRGDDGYTF. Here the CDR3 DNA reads TGTGCCAGCTTTAAGCACAGGGGGGACGATGGCTACACCTTC.

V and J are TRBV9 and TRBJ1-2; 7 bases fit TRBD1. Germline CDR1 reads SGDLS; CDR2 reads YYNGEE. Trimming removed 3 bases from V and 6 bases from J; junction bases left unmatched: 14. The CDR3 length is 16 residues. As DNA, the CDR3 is TGTGCCAGCAGCGCAGTCTCAGGGGGTCGTGCACATGGCTACACCTTC. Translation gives CASSAVSGGRAHGYTF.

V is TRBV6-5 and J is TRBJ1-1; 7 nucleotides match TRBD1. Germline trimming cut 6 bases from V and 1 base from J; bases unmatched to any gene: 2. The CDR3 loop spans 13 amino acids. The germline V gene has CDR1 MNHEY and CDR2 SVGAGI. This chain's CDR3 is CASSRTGNTEAFF. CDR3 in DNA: TGTGCCAGCAGCCGGACAGGGAACACTGAAGCTTTCTTT.

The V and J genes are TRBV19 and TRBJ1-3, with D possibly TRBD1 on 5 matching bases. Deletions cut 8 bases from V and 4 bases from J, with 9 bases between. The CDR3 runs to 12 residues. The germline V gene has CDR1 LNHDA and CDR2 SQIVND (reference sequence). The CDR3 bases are TGTGCCAGTTCCCAGGGAGGAAACACCATATATTTT. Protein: CASSQGGNTIYF.

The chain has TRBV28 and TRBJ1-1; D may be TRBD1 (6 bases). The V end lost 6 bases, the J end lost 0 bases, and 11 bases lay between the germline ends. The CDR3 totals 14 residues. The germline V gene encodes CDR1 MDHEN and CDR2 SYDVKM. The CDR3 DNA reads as TGTGCCAGCAGGCCGGGACATATGAACACTGAAGCTTTCTTT. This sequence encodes CASRPGHMNTEAFF. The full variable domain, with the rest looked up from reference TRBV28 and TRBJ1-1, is DVKVTQSSRYLVKRTGEKVFLECVQDMDHENMFWYRQDPGLGLRLIYFSYDVKMKEKGDIPEGYSVSREKKERFSLILESASTNQTSMYLCASRPGHMNTEAFFGQGTRLTVV.

In DNA form, the CDR3 reads TGTGCCAGCAGCTTAGGCGCGGGACTCACTGAAGCTTTCTTT. Amino acids: CASSLGAGLTEAFF. The chain combines TRBV11-2 with TRBJ1-1, with D possibly being TRBD1 (5 bases). Germline V CDR1 and CDR2: SGHAT, FQNNGV. The V end lost 1 base, the J end lost 4 bases, and 10 bases lay between the germline ends. There are 14 residues in the CDR3.

CDR3 sequence: CASLPPTGVGNEQFF. CDR3 in DNA: TGTGCCAGCCTACCCCCGACAGGGGTCGGCAATGAGCAGTTCTTC. The V and J genes are TRBV11-2 and TRBJ2-1; 8 bases align to TRBD1. The length of the CDR3 is 15 residues. Germline loops: CDR1 SGHAT, CDR2 FQNNGV. Germline trimming cut 8 bases from V and 6 bases from J; bases unmatched to any gene: 12. Based on the CDR3 plus reference TRBV11-2 and TRBJ2-1, the full variable domain is EAGVAQSPRYKIIEKRQSVAFWCNPISGHATLYWYQQILGQGPKLLIQFQNNGVVDDSQLPKDRFSAERLKGVDSTLKIQPAKLEDSAVYLCASLPPTGVGNEQFFGPGTRLTVL.

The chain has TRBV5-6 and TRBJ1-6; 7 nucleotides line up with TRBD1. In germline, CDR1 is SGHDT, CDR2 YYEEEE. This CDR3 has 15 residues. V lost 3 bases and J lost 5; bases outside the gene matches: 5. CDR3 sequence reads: CASSWGQLDNSPLHF. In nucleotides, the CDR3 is TGTGCCAGCAGCTGGGGACAGCTAGATAATTCACCCCTCCACTTT. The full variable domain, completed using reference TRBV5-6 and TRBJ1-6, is DAGVTQSPTHLIKTRGQQVTLRCSPKSGHDTVSWYQQALGQGPQFIFQYYEEEERQRGNFPDRFSGHQFPNYSSELNVNALLLGDSALYLCASSWGQLDNSPLHFGNGTRLTVT.

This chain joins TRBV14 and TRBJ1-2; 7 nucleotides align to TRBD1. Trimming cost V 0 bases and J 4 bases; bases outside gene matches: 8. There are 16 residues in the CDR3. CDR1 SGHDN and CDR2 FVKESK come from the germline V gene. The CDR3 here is CASSQEQGGWVYGYTF. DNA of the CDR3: TGTGCCAGCAGCCAAGAGCAGGGGGGATGGGTCTATGGCTACACCTTC.

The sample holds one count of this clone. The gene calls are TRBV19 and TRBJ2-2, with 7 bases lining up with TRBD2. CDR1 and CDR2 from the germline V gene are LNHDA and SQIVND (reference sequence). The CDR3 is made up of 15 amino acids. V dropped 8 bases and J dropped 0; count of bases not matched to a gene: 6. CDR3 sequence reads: CASWGRGTNTGELFF. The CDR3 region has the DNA TGTGCCAGTTGGGGGAGGGGTACGAACACCGGGGAGCTGTTTTTT.

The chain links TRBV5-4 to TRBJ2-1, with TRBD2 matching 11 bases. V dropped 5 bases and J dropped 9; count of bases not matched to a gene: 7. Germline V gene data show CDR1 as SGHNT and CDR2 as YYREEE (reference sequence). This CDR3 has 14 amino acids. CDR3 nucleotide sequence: TGTGCCAGCAGTCGTAGCGGGGGGGAGGGTGAGCAGTTCTTC. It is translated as CASSRSGGEGEQFF.

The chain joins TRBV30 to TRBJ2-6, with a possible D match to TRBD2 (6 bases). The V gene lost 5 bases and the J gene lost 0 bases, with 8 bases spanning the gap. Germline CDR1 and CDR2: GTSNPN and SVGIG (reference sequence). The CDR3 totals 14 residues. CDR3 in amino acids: CAWGGLSGANVLTF. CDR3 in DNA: TGTGCCTGGGGAGGGCTCTCTGGGGCCAACGTCCTGACTTTC. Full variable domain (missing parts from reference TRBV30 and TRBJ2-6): SQTIHQWPATLVQPVGSPLSLECTVEGTSNPNLYWYRQAAGRGLQLLFYSVGIGQISSEVPQNLSASRPQDRQFILSSKKLLLSDSGFYLCAWGGLSGANVLTFGAGSRLTVL.

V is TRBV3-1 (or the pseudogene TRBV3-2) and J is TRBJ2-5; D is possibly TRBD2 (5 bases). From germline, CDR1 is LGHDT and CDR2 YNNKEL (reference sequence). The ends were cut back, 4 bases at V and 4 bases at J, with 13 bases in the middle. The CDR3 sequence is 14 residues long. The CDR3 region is CASSRRTFRETQYF. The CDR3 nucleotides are TGTGCCAGCAGCCGCCGGACTTTTCGAGAGACCCAGTACTTC.

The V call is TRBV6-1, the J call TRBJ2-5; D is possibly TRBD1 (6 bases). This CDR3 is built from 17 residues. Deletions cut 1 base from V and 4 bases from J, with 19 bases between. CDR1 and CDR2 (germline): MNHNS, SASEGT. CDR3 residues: CASSEVGAFDSGETQYF. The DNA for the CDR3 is TGTGCCAGCAGTGAAGTGGGGGCGTTTGATTCTGGAGAGACCCAGTACTTC.

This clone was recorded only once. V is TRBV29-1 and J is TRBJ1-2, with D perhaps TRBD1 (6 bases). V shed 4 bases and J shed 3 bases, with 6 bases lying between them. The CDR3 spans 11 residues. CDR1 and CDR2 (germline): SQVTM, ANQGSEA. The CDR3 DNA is TGCAGCGTTGGGACAGACTATGGCTACACCTTC. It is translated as CSVGTDYGYTF.

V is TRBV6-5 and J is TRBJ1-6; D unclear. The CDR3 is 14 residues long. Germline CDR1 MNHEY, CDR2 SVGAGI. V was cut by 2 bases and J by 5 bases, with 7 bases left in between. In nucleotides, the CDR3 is TGTGCCAGCAGTTACGACACGGATAATTCACCCCTCCACTTT. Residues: CASSYDTDNSPLHF.

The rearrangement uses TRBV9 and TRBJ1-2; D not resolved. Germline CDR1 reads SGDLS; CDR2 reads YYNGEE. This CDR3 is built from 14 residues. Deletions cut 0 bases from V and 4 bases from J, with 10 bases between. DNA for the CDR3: TGTGCCAGCAGCGTAGGGGCAGGCAGCTATGGCTACACCTTC. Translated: CASSVGAGSYGYTF.

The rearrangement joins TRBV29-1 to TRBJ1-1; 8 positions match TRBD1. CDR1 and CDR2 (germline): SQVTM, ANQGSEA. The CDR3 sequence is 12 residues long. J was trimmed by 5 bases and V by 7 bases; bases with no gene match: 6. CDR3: CSAGTGRTEAFF. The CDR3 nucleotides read TGCAGCGCAGGGACAGGCAGAACTGAAGCTTTCTTT.

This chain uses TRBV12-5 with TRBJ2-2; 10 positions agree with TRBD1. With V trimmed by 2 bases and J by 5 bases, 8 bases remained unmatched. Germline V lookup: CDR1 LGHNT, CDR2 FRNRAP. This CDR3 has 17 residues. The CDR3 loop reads CASGLQTGQGRTGELFF. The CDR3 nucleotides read TGTGCTAGTGGTTTGCAGACGGGACAGGGGCGGACCGGGGAGCTGTTTTTT.

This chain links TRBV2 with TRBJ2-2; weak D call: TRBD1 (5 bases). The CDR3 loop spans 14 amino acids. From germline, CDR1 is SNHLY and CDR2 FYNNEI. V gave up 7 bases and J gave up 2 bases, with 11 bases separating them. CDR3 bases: TGTGCCAGCACCCCAGACAGTAACACCGGGGAGCTGTTTTTT. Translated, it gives CASTPDSNTGELFF.

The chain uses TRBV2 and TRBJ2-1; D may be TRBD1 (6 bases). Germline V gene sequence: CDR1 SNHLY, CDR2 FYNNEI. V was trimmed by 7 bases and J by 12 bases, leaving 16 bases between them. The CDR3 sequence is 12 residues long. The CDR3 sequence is CASKTGTPRQFF. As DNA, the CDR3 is TGTGCCAGCAAGACGGGGACACCGCGGCAGTTCTTC.

The CDR3 DNA is TGCGCCAGCCGGGGAGGTAATGAAGCTTTCTTT. Translated: CASRGGNEAFF. V is TRBV5-1 and J is TRBJ1-1; no clear D gene. Germline loops: CDR1 SGHRS, CDR2 YFSETQ. Deletions cut 7 bases from V and 7 bases from J, with 11 bases between. The length of the CDR3 is 11 residues.

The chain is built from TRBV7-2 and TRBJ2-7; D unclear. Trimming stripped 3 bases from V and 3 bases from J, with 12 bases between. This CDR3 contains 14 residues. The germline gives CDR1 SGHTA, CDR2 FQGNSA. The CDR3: CASSFNGPYYEQYF. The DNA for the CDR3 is TGTGCCAGCAGCTTTAATGGGCCATACTACGAGCAGTACTTC.

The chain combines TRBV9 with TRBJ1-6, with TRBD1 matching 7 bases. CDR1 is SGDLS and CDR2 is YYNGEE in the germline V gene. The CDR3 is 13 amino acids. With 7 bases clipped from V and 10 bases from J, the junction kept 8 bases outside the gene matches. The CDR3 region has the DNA TGTGCCAGCGGCGGGACAGCTCCCTCACCCCTCCACTTT. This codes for CASGGTAPSPLHF.

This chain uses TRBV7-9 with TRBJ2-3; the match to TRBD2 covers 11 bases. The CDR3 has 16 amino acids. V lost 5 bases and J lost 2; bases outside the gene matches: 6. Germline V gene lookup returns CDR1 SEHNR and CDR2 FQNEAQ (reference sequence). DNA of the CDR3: TGTGCCAGCAGCGAAGGGACTAGCGGTTACACAGATACGCAGTATTTT. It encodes CASSEGTSGYTDTQYF.

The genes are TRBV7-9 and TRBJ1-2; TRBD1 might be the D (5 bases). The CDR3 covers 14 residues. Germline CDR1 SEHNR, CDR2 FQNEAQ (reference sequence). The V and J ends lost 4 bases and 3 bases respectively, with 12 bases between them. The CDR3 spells CASSSTGTHYGYTF. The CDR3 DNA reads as TGTGCCAGCAGCTCAACAGGTACCCACTATGGCTACACCTTC.

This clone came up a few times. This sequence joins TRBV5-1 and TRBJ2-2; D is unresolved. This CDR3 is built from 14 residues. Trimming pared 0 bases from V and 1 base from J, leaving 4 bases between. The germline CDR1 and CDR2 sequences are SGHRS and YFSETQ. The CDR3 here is CASSLVLNTGELFF. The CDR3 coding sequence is TGCGCCAGCAGCTTGGTTCTGAACACCGGGGAGCTGTTTTTT.